This is a list of T cell receptor beta chains from one sample in a study of shared clonotypes between healthy human individuals. TCRdb's table, derived via immunoSEQ multiplex PCR, lists solely in-frame clones and lacks some. The table shows approximately 810,000 clones, with 80% to 95% occurring only once. The specimen was naive CD8+ T cells sorted from blood. These receptors were collected from a man younger than 40 in good health. Both conserved end residues are part of each CDR3. D genes are given only for firm matches. Clone sizes are given selectively: once, few, many, or a class where the clone is expanded.

clone_size: NA; d_call: NA; j_call: TRBJ2-7; v_call: TRBV19; cdr3_aa: CASSIGGGEQYF; cdr3_nt: TGTGCCAGTAGTATAGGTGGGGGTGAGCAGTACTTC
clone_size: once; d_call: TRBD2; j_call: TRBJ2-2; v_call: TRBV7-9; cdr3_aa: CASSLRDGTRWTGELFF; cdr3_nt: TGTGCCAGCAGCTTACGGGACGGGACTAGGTGGACCGGGGAGCTGTTTTTT
clone_size: NA; d_call: NA; j_call: TRBJ2-4; v_call: TRBV21-1; cdr3_aa: CASSKAGVGGTKNIQYF; cdr3_nt: TGTGCCAGCAGCAAAGCAGGGGTAGGGGGTACCAAAAACATTCAGTACTTC
clone_size: once; d_call: TRBD1; j_call: TRBJ2-1; v_call: TRBV27; cdr3_aa: CASSTGTVYGEQFF; cdr3_nt: TGTGCCAGCAGTACCGGGACAGTTTATGGTGAGCAGTTCTTC
clone_size: few; d_call: TRBD2; j_call: TRBJ2-7; v_call: TRBV7-2; cdr3_aa: CASSLAGGSYEQYF; cdr3_nt: TGTGCCAGCAGCTTAGCGGGAGGGTCCTACGAGCAGTACTTC
clone_size: once; d_call: NA; j_call: TRBJ2-1; v_call: TRBV7-2; cdr3_aa: CASSLWGAMDNEQFF; cdr3_nt: TGTGCCAGCAGCTTGTGGGGGGCCATGGACAATGAGCAGTTCTTC
clone_size: NA; d_call: TRBD2; j_call: TRBJ2-2; v_call: TRBV19; cdr3_aa: CASSLAGWAGELFF; cdr3_nt: TGTGCCAGTAGCCTAGCGGGTTGGGCCGGGGAGCTGTTTTTT
clone_size: NA; d_call: TRBD2; j_call: TRBJ2-1; v_call: TRBV28; cdr3_aa: CASTSGYNEQFF; cdr3_nt: TGTGCCAGCACTAGCGGGTACAATGAGCAGTTCTTC
clone_size: NA; d_call: TRBD2; j_call: TRBJ2-1; v_call: TRBV18; cdr3_aa: CASSRGTSGRIEQFF; cdr3_nt: TGTGCCAGCTCACGGGGGACTAGCGGGAGGATCGAGCAGTTCTTC
clone_size: NA; d_call: NA; j_call: TRBJ1-4; v_call: TRBV2; cdr3_aa: CASYEAGSQMWKLFF; cdr3_nt: TGTGCCAGCTACGAGGCGGGATCCCAGATGTGGAAACTGTTTTTT
clone_size: NA; d_call: NA; j_call: TRBJ2-1; v_call: TRBV11-2; cdr3_aa: CASSLDPLAESSYNEQFF; cdr3_nt: TGTGCCAGCAGCTTAGATCCCCTTGCGGAGAGCTCCTACAATGAGCAGTTCTTC
clone_size: NA; d_call: NA; j_call: TRBJ2-3; v_call: TRBV5-1; cdr3_aa: CASSLTSTDTQYF; cdr3_nt: TGCGCCAGCAGCTTGACTTCCACAGATACGCAGTATTTT
clone_size: NA; d_call: NA; j_call: TRBJ2-5; v_call: TRBV6-5; cdr3_aa: CASSYSIAETQYF; cdr3_nt: TGTGCCAGCAGTTACTCGATCGCCGAGACCCAGTACTTC
clone_size: NA; d_call: NA; j_call: TRBJ2-1; v_call: TRBV7-9; cdr3_aa: CASSLPLRGRDYNEQFF; cdr3_nt: TGTGCCAGCAGCTTACCCCTTAGGGGGCGGGATTACAATGAGCAGTTCTTC
clone_size: NA; d_call: TRBD2; j_call: TRBJ2-1; v_call: TRBV10-3; cdr3_aa: CAISEKLAALDNEQFF; cdr3_nt: TGTGCCATCAGTGAGAAACTAGCGGCCCTTGACAATGAGCAGTTCTTC
clone_size: once; d_call: NA; j_call: TRBJ2-3; v_call: TRBV9; cdr3_aa: CASSGGQYTQYF; cdr3_nt: TGTGCCAGCAGCGGCGGACAATATACGCAGTATTTT
clone_size: NA; d_call: NA; j_call: TRBJ2-7; v_call: TRBV6-1; cdr3_aa: CASSDWYEQYF; cdr3_nt: TGTGCCAGCAGTGATTGGTACGAGCAGTACTTC
clone_size: NA; d_call: TRBD1; j_call: TRBJ1-4; v_call: TRBV2; cdr3_aa: CASSGTGPNEKLFF; cdr3_nt: TGTGCCAGCAGTGGGACAGGGCCTAATGAAAAACTGTTTTTT
clone_size: NA; d_call: NA; j_call: TRBJ2-7; v_call: TRBV10-3; cdr3_aa: CAISDPTVHMAYEQYF; cdr3_nt: TGTGCCATCAGTGATCCCACGGTTCATATGGCCTACGAGCAGTACTTC
clone_size: NA; d_call: NA; j_call: TRBJ2-7; v_call: TRBV19; cdr3_aa: CASSIELGPSYEQYF; cdr3_nt: TGTGCCAGTAGTATAGAACTAGGACCGTCCTACGAGCAGTACTTC
clone_size: NA; d_call: NA; j_call: TRBJ1-1; v_call: TRBV7-7; cdr3_aa: CASSEQVNLRTEAFF; cdr3_nt: TGTGCCAGCAGCGAGCAGGTCAATCTGAGGACTGAAGCTTTCTTT
clone_size: NA; d_call: NA; j_call: TRBJ1-4; v_call: TRBV27; cdr3_aa: CASREVDSEKLFF; cdr3_nt: TGTGCCAGCAGGGAAGTGGATAGTGAAAAACTGTTTTTT
clone_size: NA; d_call: TRBD2; j_call: TRBJ2-7; v_call: TRBV7-2; cdr3_aa: CASFFTSGATYEQYF; cdr3_nt: TGTGCCAGCTTCTTCACTAGCGGGGCCACCTACGAGCAGTACTTC
clone_size: NA; d_call: TRBD1; j_call: TRBJ2-3; v_call: TRBV6-4; cdr3_aa: CASSAYSTGDTDTQYF; cdr3_nt: TGTGCCAGCAGCGCCTATTCGACAGGGGACACAGATACGCAGTATTTT
clone_size: NA; d_call: TRBD2; j_call: TRBJ2-1; v_call: TRBV7-9; cdr3_aa: CASSSLAGGPNNEQFF; cdr3_nt: TGTGCCAGCAGCTCCCTAGCGGGAGGGCCGAACAATGAGCAGTTCTTC
clone_size: NA; d_call: TRBD2; j_call: TRBJ2-1; v_call: TRBV5-5; cdr3_aa: CASSSTGTSGNEQFF; cdr3_nt: TGTGCCAGCAGCTCAACCGGGACTAGCGGCAATGAGCAGTTCTTC
clone_size: NA; d_call: NA; j_call: TRBJ2-5; v_call: TRBV7-2; cdr3_aa: CASSLNLGQKETQYF; cdr3_nt: TGTGCCAGCAGCTTAAATTTAGGACAGAAAGAGACCCAGTACTTC
clone_size: NA; d_call: NA; j_call: TRBJ2-1; v_call: TRBV28; cdr3_aa: CASSTSGVNNEQFF; cdr3_nt: TGTGCCAGCAGTACGTCAGGGGTTAACAATGAGCAGTTCTTC
clone_size: NA; d_call: NA; j_call: TRBJ2-5; v_call: TRBV7-8; cdr3_aa: CASSLSPQAGGETQYF; cdr3_nt: TGTGCCAGCAGCTTGTCCCCCCAGGCGGGCGGTGAGACCCAGTACTTC
clone_size: NA; d_call: NA; j_call: TRBJ2-1; v_call: TRBV23-1; cdr3_aa: CASSQGLRGYNEQFF; cdr3_nt: TGCGCCAGCAGTCAGGGACTCCGGGGTTACAATGAGCAGTTCTTC
clone_size: once; d_call: NA; j_call: TRBJ2-7; v_call: TRBV16; cdr3_aa: CASSLPGSYEQYF; cdr3_nt: TGTGCCAGCAGCCTTCCGGGTTCCTACGAGCAGTACTTC
clone_size: once; d_call: TRBD1; j_call: TRBJ2-7; v_call: TRBV13; cdr3_aa: CASRQGSSYEQYF; cdr3_nt: TGTGCCAGCCGACAGGGTAGCTCCTACGAGCAGTACTTC
clone_size: NA; d_call: NA; j_call: TRBJ2-1; v_call: TRBV4-1; cdr3_aa: CASSPGITYNEQFF; cdr3_nt: TGCGCCAGCAGCCCAGGGATTACGTACAATGAGCAGTTCTTC
clone_size: NA; d_call: TRBD2; j_call: TRBJ2-1; v_call: TRBV11-2; cdr3_aa: CASSLSPGLAPNNEQFF; cdr3_nt: TGTGCCAGCAGCTTATCACCGGGACTAGCACCCAACAATGAGCAGTTCTTC
clone_size: NA; d_call: NA; j_call: TRBJ2-7; v_call: TRBV5-6; cdr3_aa: CASSFYPGDGNYEQYF; cdr3_nt: TGTGCCAGCAGCTTTTACCCAGGGGACGGAAACTACGAGCAGTACTTC
clone_size: NA; d_call: TRBD1; j_call: TRBJ1-5; v_call: TRBV4-1; cdr3_aa: CASSPGTGGGFGNQPQHF; cdr3_nt: TGCGCCAGCAGCCCCGGGACAGGGGGCGGGTTTGGCAATCAGCCCCAGCATTTT
clone_size: NA; d_call: NA; j_call: TRBJ1-1; v_call: TRBV4-3; cdr3_aa: CASSQYSGGTEAFF; cdr3_nt: TGCGCCAGCAGCCAATACAGCGGGGGGACTGAAGCTTTCTTT
clone_size: NA; d_call: TRBD1; j_call: TRBJ2-3; v_call: TRBV6-6; cdr3_aa: CASSYRGQVTDTQYF; cdr3_nt: TGTGCCAGCAGTTACCGGGGACAGGTAACAGATACGCAGTATTTT
clone_size: NA; d_call: TRBD2; j_call: TRBJ2-7; v_call: TRBV4-2; cdr3_aa: CASSQDLVLADLGTYEQYF; cdr3_nt: TGTGCCAGCAGCCAAGATCTGGTTCTAGCGGATCTGGGGACCTACGAGCAGTACTTC
clone_size: NA; d_call: NA; j_call: TRBJ2-6; v_call: TRBV4-3; cdr3_aa: CASSQANQGLGSGANVLTF; cdr3_nt: TGCGCCAGCAGCCAAGCAAATCAGGGTCTAGGCTCTGGGGCCAACGTCCTGACTTTC
clone_size: NA; d_call: TRBD2; j_call: TRBJ2-7; v_call: TRBV4-3; cdr3_aa: CASSQEGRGGHEQYF; cdr3_nt: TGCGCCAGCAGCCAAGAGGGGCGGGGAGGGCACGAGCAGTACTTC
clone_size: NA; d_call: TRBD2; j_call: TRBJ2-2; v_call: TRBV5-1; cdr3_aa: CASSLVPVGLAGAGELFF; cdr3_nt: TGCGCCAGCAGCTTGGTTCCCGTGGGACTAGCGGGAGCCGGGGAGCTGTTTTTT
clone_size: NA; d_call: NA; j_call: TRBJ1-5; v_call: TRBV19; cdr3_aa: CAISPRGAFNQPQHF; cdr3_nt: TGTGCCATTTCCCCACGAGGGGCTTTCAATCAGCCCCAGCATTTT
clone_size: NA; d_call: NA; j_call: TRBJ1-3; v_call: TRBV27; cdr3_aa: CASRSGTLSSGNTIYF; cdr3_nt: TGTGCCAGCAGGTCCGGGACGCTCAGCTCTGGAAACACCATATATTTT
clone_size: NA; d_call: NA; j_call: TRBJ2-1; v_call: TRBV11-3; cdr3_aa: CASSLVGGAGNEQFF; cdr3_nt: TGTGCCAGCAGCTTAGTAGGGGGAGCGGGTAATGAGCAGTTCTTC
clone_size: once; d_call: NA; j_call: TRBJ2-1; v_call: TRBV6-4; cdr3_aa: CASSDALESGQQFF; cdr3_nt: TGTGCCAGCAGTGACGCCCTAGAGTCTGGGCAGCAGTTCTTC
clone_size: NA; d_call: TRBD1; j_call: TRBJ2-3; v_call: TRBV9; cdr3_aa: CASSPQRGTGVRDTQYF; cdr3_nt: TGTGCCAGCAGCCCCCAGCGCGGGACAGGGGTCCGAGATACGCAGTATTTT
clone_size: NA; d_call: NA; j_call: TRBJ1-5; v_call: TRBV6-5; cdr3_aa: CASRPTWDSNQPQHF; cdr3_nt: TGTGCCAGCAGACCTACATGGGATAGCAATCAGCCCCAGCATTTT